This T cell receptor (beta chain) was recorded in a study of shared clonotypes between healthy human individuals. Overall study context: The study used three CD4 naive, three CD4 memory, two CD8 naive and one CD8 memory plate per donor. Whole-study findings and limits: Non-shared clonotypes had lower generation probabilities than clonotypes shared by all four sorted-subset donors.

To note about this clone: The antigen is not known.

This CDR3 is built from 14 residues. Germline CDR1 and CDR2: SGHTA and FQGNSA. The V gene lost 5 bases and the J gene lost 5 bases, with 15 bases spanning the gap. TCRdb's table, derived via immunoSEQ multiplex PCR, lists solely in-frame clones and lacks some. The sample includes around 2,000,000 clones, roughly 96% of them seen just once. The genes are TRBV7-2 and TRBJ1-2; D might be TRBD1 (5 bases). Sequenced input: naive CD4+ T cells sorted from blood. The subset denotes: CD45RA+ positively selected. This TCR derives from a man aged 18 to 35 in good health. The CDR3 protein is CASSTGGQGYGYTF. The CDR3 DNA is TGTGCCAGCAGCACGGGAGGGCAGGGTTATGGCTACACCTTC.